This entry lists 26 T cell receptor beta chains sequenced from one sample in a study of blood T cells in healthy people across ages. A second 7 to 11 cycle PCR used barcoded and J-beta primers. MiXCR, applied by TCRdb to the 5' RACE reads, yields one record per CDR3 protein. The sample lists around 1,600,000 distinct CDR3 sequences, approximately 43% occurring once. What was sequenced was blood. These TCRs come from a woman between 18 and 29 years old in good health.

This clonotype occurred many times. V is TRBV29-1 and J is TRBJ2-1; a possible D gene is TRBD2 (6 bases). The CDR3 length is 16 residues. Germline CDR1 SQVTM, CDR2 ANQGSEA. The V end was cut by 3 bases, the J end by 0 bases, with 15 bases between. This chain's CDR3 is CSVDRGAGSSYNEQFF. The CDR3 coding sequence is TGCAGCGTTGATCGCGGCGCCGGGAGCTCCTACAATGAGCAGTTCTTC.

The V call is TRBV2, the J call TRBJ2-5; D not resolved. The last part of the DNA fits TRBJ2-7 better; the J call may be wrong. CDR1 is SNHLY and CDR2 is FYNNEI in the germline V gene. There are 13 residues in the CDR3. This CDR3 is CACKRNGAYEQYF. In DNA form, the CDR3 reads TGTGCCTGCAAACGGAACGGTGCCTACGAGCAGTACTTC.

CDR3 DNA sequence: TGTGCCAGCAGCCCGTGCGTGACAGATACGCAGTATTTT. It translates to CASSPCVTDTQYF. This chain links TRBV7-9 with TRBJ2-3; D not certain. The CDR3 contains 13 residues. CDR1 and CDR2 (germline): SEHNR, FQNEAQ (reference sequence). V was pared by 5 bases and J by 3 bases, with 9 bases between.

This chain connects TRBV5-1 to TRBJ2-5; TRBD2 aligns across 16 bases. V was pared by 4 bases and J by 2 bases, with 5 bases of the junction left unmatched. The germline V gene encodes CDR1 SGHRS and CDR2 YFSETQ. CDR3 size: 17 residues. The CDR3 region has the DNA TGCGCCAGCAGCGCGGGACTAGCGGGAGGGGTACAAGAGACCCAGTACTTC. Its protein product is CASSAGLAGGVQETQYF.

V and J are TRBV7-9 and TRBJ1-5, with no clear D. The germline V gene encodes CDR1 SEHNR and CDR2 FQNEAQ (reference sequence). This CDR3 has 15 amino acids. Deletions cut 5 bases from V and 7 bases from J, with 18 bases between. The CDR3 coding sequence is TGTGCCAGCAGCCCCTCTCTGGAGGGTGGCCAGCCCCAGCATTTT. It codes for CASSPSLEGGQPQHF. Variable domain in full (rest from reference TRBV7-9 and TRBJ1-5): DTGVSQNPRHKITKRGQNVTFRCDPISEHNRLYWYRQTLGQGPEFLTYFQNEAQLEKSRLLSDRFSAERPKGSFSTLEIQRTEQGDSAMYLCASSPSLEGGQPQHFGDGTRLSIL.

This clonotype was detected only a few times. This sequence joins TRBV5-1 and TRBJ2-1; no clear D gene. The CDR3 length is 12 residues. Germline CDR1 and CDR2: SGHRS and YFSETQ. Trimming stripped 5 bases from V and 4 bases from J, with 7 bases between. CDR3 loop: CASRKTYNEQFF. The CDR3 nucleotides read TGCGCCAGCAGGAAGACATACAATGAGCAGTTCTTC.

The J gene is TRBJ2-3, the V gene TRBV20-1; TRBD2 matches 12 bases. Germline trimming cut 6 bases from V and 4 bases from J; bases unmatched to any gene: 5. Germline lookup yields CDR1 DFQATT and CDR2 SNEGSKA (reference sequence). The length of the CDR3 is 14 residues. CDR3 bases: TGCAGTGCCAGACTAGCGGGAGACTCAGATACGCAGTATTTT. It is translated as CSARLAGDSDTQYF.

This clonotype occurred a few times. The chain uses TRBV6-6 and TRBJ2-7; the match to TRBD2 covers 11 bases. CDR3 length: 13 amino acids. The V and J ends lost 8 bases and 3 bases, in that order; junction bases with no gene match: 3. Per the germline V gene, CDR1 is MNHNY and CDR2 is SVGAGI (reference sequence). The CDR3 DNA follows: TGTGCCAGCCATAGCGGGGGGGTCTACGAGCAGTACTTC. This gives the protein CASHSGGVYEQYF.

The chain recombines TRBV7-2 with TRBJ1-4; 8 bases are a match to TRBD1. The V segment lost 3 bases and the J segment 6 bases; nucleotides outside the gene matches: 6. The CDR3 extends over 15 amino acids. Germline CDR1 and CDR2: SGHTA and FQGNSA. DNA for the CDR3: TGTGCCAGCAGCTTGGACCAGGGGGCGCATGAAAAACTGTTTTTT. Encoded protein: CASSLDQGAHEKLFF.

The chain has TRBV7-9 and TRBJ1-6; unclear D gene. CDR3 length: 12 amino acids. Per germline, CDR1 SEHNR and CDR2 FQNEAQ (reference sequence). V was cut by 2 bases and J by 9 bases, with 5 bases left in between. CDR3 nucleotide sequence: TGTGCCAGCAGCTTAATGGGTTCACCCCTCCACTTT. Protein product: CASSLMGSPLHF.

This clonotype was seen a handful of times. The J gene is TRBJ2-5, the V gene TRBV25-1; TRBD2 is a possible D gene (6 bases). The germline CDR1 and CDR2 sequences are MGHDK and SYGVNS. V lost 3 bases and J 5 bases, leaving 10 bases between the germline ends. This CDR3 is built from 13 residues. The CDR3 protein is CASSELAYETQYF. DNA for the CDR3: TGTGCCAGCAGTGAGCTAGCGTACGAGACCCAGTACTTC.

Of note for this clonotype: An end of the junction does not agree with germline; a read error may underlie this. In DNA, the CDR3 is TGCGCCATCAGGGACAGGGCCAGGAGCTCCTACAATGAGCAGTACTTC. The encoded protein is CAIRDRARSSYNEQYF. The chain couples TRBV10-3 to TRBJ2-1, with 9 bases identical to TRBD1. The end of the DNA aligns better with TRBJ2-7, so the J call may be wrong. Germline CDR1 is ENHRY and CDR2 is SYGVKD. The CDR3 is 16 residues long.

The rearrangement uses TRBV20-1 and TRBJ2-6; the match to TRBD1 covers 10 bases. After removal of 4 bases from V and 4 bases from J, the junction contained 4 bases not matched to a gene. Germline V gene lookup returns CDR1 DFQATT and CDR2 SNEGSKA (reference sequence). The CDR3 sequence is 15 residues long. Here the CDR3 reads CSATGTGVGANVLTF. The CDR3 coding sequence is TGCAGTGCTACCGGGACAGGGGTCGGGGCCAACGTCCTGACTTTC.

This clonotype was seen more than once but under ten times. V is TRBV25-1 and J is TRBJ2-7; 9 bases agree with TRBD1. Unmatched junction bases numbered 12, after V lost 0 bases and J lost 3 bases. This CDR3 is built from 18 residues. CDR1 MGHDK and CDR2 SYGVNS come from the germline V gene. CDR3 residues: CASSEYRGGDRVFYEQYF. DNA of the CDR3: TGTGCCAGCAGTGAATATCGAGGTGGGGACAGGGTCTTCTACGAGCAGTACTTC.

The chain has TRBV5-1 and TRBJ2-5; no clear D. The J call may be wrong; the DNA end is better matched by TRBJ2-1. The CDR3 is 14 residues long. Germline V gene lookup returns CDR1 SGHRS and CDR2 YFSETQ. CDR3 bases: TGCGCCAGCAGTAGGGCATCCGGTCAAGAGACCCAGTTCTTC. Protein: CASSRASGQETQFF.

V gene TRBV2 combines with J gene TRBJ2-1; 7 bases fit TRBD1. The germline V gene has CDR1 SNHLY and CDR2 FYNNEI. CDR3 size: 14 residues. Trimming removed 7 bases from V and 4 bases from J; junction bases left unmatched: 7. CDR3 amino acids: CASTIRDSYNEQFF. As DNA, the CDR3 is TGTGCCAGCACCATCCGGGACAGTTACAATGAGCAGTTCTTC.

This chain links TRBV7-9 with TRBJ2-1; tentatively, D is TRBD2 (5 bases). The DNA end is a closer match to TRBJ2-7, so the J assignment may be wrong. Germline V lookup: CDR1 SEHNR, CDR2 FQNEAQ (reference sequence). This CDR3 has 16 residues. In DNA, the CDR3 is TGTGCCAGCAGCTCGAATCTAGGAGGCCCCCACAATGAGCAGTACTTC. Its protein product is CASSSNLGGPHNEQYF.

This clonotype has ten or more counts. The rearrangement links TRBV6-5 to TRBJ2-1; possible D gene TRBD2, 6 bases. CDR1 is MNHEY and CDR2 is SVGAGI in the germline V gene. The CDR3 spans 15 residues. Trimming pared 2 bases from V and 0 bases from J, leaving 8 bases between. The CDR3 region has the DNA TGTGCCAGCAGTTACGCGGGGAGCTCCTACAATGAGCAGTTCTTC. Amino acids: CASSYAGSSYNEQFF.

This clonotype showed up just a few times. The chain employs TRBV7-2 and TRBJ2-4; D remains unclear. The CDR3 has 15 residues. The germline CDR1 and CDR2 sequences are SGHTA and FQGNSA. Deletions cut 3 bases from V and 0 bases from J, with 9 bases between. The CDR3, as DNA: TGTGCCAGCAGCTTTTTGGGTTTAGCCAAAAACATTCAGTACTTC. Residues: CASSFLGLAKNIQYF.

This sequence joins TRBV6-6 and TRBJ2-5; D may be TRBD1 (6 bases). The J call may be in error: the DNA end matches TRBJ2-7 better. Germline lookup yields CDR1 MNHNY and CDR2 SVGAGI (reference sequence). The CDR3 contains 13 residues. The CDR3 DNA is TGTGCCAGCAGCCCAGACAGGCGCTACGAGCAGTACTTC. This sequence encodes CASSPDRRYEQYF.

This chain connects TRBV4-3 to TRBJ2-4, with 7 bases matching TRBD1. The CDR3 is made up of 15 amino acids. CDR1 is LGHNA and CDR2 is YSLEER in the germline V gene. The ends lost 0 bases at V and 3 bases at J; junction bases unmatched: 2. The CDR3 is CASSQDGDSKNIQYF. The CDR3 DNA follows: TGCGCCAGCAGCCAAGATGGGGACAGCAAAAACATTCAGTACTTC.

The sample holds a few counts of this clonotype. The chain recombines TRBV4-3 with TRBJ2-3; TRBD2 matches 11 bases. This CDR3 is built from 17 residues. Germline lookup yields CDR1 LGHNA and CDR2 YSLEER. J lost 4 bases, V lost 7 bases, and 13 bases had no gene match. In DNA, the CDR3 is TGCGCCAGCAACCAGGCCCTCGGACTAGCGGGCCCAGATACGCAGTATTTT. Residues: CASNQALGLAGPDTQYF.

This clonotype was detected only once. The chain joins TRBV27 to TRBJ2-1; 7 positions match TRBD2. Germline V gene data show CDR1 as MNHEY and CDR2 as SMNVEV (reference sequence). J lost 3 bases, V lost 3 bases, and 11 bases had no gene match. The CDR3 totals 17 residues. The CDR3 protein is CASSFYGLAAGYNEQFF. In DNA form, the CDR3 reads TGTGCCAGCAGTTTCTATGGTCTAGCGGCCGGCTACAATGAGCAGTTCTTC.

The CDR3 DNA is TGTGCAAGCGCACTAGCGGGACGCACAGATACGCAGTATTTT. It translates to CASALAGRTDTQYF. The genes are TRBV6-2 or TRBV6-3 and TRBJ2-3; 10 bases align to TRBD2. From germline, CDR1 is MNHEY and CDR2 SVGEGT. The CDR3 sequence is 14 residues long.

This clonotype has only a few counts. This chain joins TRBV9 and TRBJ1-1, with unresolved D. The germline V and J ends were trimmed by 0 bases and 3 bases, with 9 bases remaining between them. Germline lookup yields CDR1 SGDLS and CDR2 YYNGEE. This CDR3 spans 14 amino acids. The CDR3 region is CASSVGAGDTEAFF. The CDR3 nucleotides read TGTGCCAGCAGCGTAGGGGCGGGAGACACTGAAGCTTTCTTT.

This rearrangement joins TRBV10-3 to TRBJ2-1; 9 bases agree with TRBD2. The CDR3 extends over 14 amino acids. CDR1 and CDR2 (germline): ENHRY, SYGVKD. Trimming removed 11 bases from V and 3 bases from J; junction bases left unmatched: 8. CDR3 sequence (DNA): TGTGCCTCCAAGCGGGAGGAAAGCTACAATGAGCAGTTCTTC. This sequence encodes CASKREESYNEQFF.